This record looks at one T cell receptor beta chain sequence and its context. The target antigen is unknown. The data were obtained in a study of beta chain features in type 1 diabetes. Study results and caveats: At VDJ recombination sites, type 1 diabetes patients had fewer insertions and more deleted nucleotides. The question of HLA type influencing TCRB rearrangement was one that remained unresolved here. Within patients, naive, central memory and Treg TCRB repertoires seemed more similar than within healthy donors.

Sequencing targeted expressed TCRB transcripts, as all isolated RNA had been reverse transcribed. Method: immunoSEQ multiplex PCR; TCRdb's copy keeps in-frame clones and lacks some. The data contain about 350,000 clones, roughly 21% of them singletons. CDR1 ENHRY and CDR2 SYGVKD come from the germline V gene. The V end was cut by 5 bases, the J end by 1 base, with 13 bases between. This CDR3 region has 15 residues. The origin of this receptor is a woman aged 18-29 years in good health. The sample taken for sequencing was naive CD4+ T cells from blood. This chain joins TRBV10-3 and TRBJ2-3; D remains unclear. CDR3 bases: TGTGCCATCAGTCCTGGAGAGACGGGCACAGATACGCAGTATTTT. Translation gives CAISPGETGTDTQYF.